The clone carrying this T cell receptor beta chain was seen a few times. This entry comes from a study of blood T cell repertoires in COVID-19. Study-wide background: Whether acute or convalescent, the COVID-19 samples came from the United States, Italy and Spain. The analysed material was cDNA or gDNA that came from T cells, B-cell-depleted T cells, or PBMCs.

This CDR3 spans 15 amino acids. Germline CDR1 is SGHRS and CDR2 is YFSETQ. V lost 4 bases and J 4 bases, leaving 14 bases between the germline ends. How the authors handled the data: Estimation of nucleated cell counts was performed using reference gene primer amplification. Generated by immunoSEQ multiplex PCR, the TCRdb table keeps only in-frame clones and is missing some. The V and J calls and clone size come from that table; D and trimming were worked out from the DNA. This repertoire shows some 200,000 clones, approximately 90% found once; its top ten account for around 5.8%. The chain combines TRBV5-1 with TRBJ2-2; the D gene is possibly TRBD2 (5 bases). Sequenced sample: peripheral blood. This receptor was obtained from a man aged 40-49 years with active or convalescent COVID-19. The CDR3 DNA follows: TGCGCCAGCAGCCCCCGGGAACTGATCACCGGGGAGCTGTTTTTT. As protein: CASSPRELITGELFF.